The TCR beta chain under discussion was sequenced for a study of T cell repertoires in cytomegalovirus infection. Across the study: Public TCR beta signatures indicated both CMV infection and matching HLA type. General study results and limits: The study identified carriers of CMV plus the relevant HLA from cumulative public TCR beta family frequency.

This clonotype was observed at least ten times. Antigen specificity is unknown. Germline CDR1 and CDR2: MNHEY and SMNVEV (reference sequence). CDR3 length equals 15 residues. The ends lost 2 bases at V and 6 bases at J; junction bases unmatched: 7. MiXCR, run by TCRdb on the reads, gives a single entry per CDR3 protein. The table records 560,000 or so distinct CDR3 sequences, 16% of them present only once. This TCR was sampled from a human donor in good health (CMV status not recorded). Some clones in this sample may be carry-over from other donors' samples. V gene TRBV27 combines with J gene TRBJ2-1, with 7 nucleotides matching TRBD2. Source material: CD8+ T cells from PBMCs. CDR3 amino acids: CASSLVSGTINEQFF. The DNA of the CDR3 is TGTGCCAGCAGTTTAGTGAGTGGGACTATCAATGAGCAGTTCTTC.